The sequence of this TCR beta chain was determined in a study of blood T cell repertoires in COVID-19. Across the study: The samples span acute and convalescent COVID-19 from the United States, Italy and Spain. PBMCs, B-cell-depleted T cells, or T cells provided the cDNA or gDNA that made up the material.

The V gene's germline CDR1 is MNHEY and CDR2 SVGAGI. The CDR3 extends over 11 amino acids. V shed 7 bases and J shed 6 bases, with 9 bases lying between them. Original methodology: Reference gene primer amplification gave nucleated cell count estimates. Assay: immunoSEQ multiplex PCR; the TCRdb copy retains only in-frame clones and omits some. V and J calls and clone size are those listed in that table; D and trimming were worked out from the DNA. The sample carries a few hundred thousand clones, 75% to 90% recorded once. This clone was seen a few times. The clonotype was recovered from a man aged 50 to 60 with acute or convalescent COVID-19. V usage is TRBV6-5 and J usage is TRBJ1-1; D unclear. Sequenced input: peripheral blood. For the CDR3, the DNA is TGTGCCAGCATCCAGGTTCCTGAAGCTTTCTTT. The encoded protein is CASIQVPEAFF.